Presented here are 17 T cell receptor beta chains from one specimen sequenced in a study of T cell responses to AZD1222 COVID-19 vaccine. The method was immunoSEQ multiplex PCR; TCRdb's version includes in-frame clones alone and lacks a portion of them. In the table there are 100,000 to 140,000 clones, 70% to 90% of which are singletons. The sequences come from peripheral blood, collected 28 days after the second AZD1222 dose. The receptor set was obtained from an adult who received the AZD1222 COVID-19 vaccine.

The chain carries TRBV4-2 and TRBJ1-4, with 9 bases aligning to TRBD1. This CDR3 has 15 residues. Germline CDR1 reads LGHNA; CDR2 reads YNFKEQ. The V segment lost 1 base and the J segment 8 bases; nucleotides outside the gene matches: 5. The CDR3 DNA follows: TGTGCCAGCAGCCAAGGGACAGGGGCGCCCGAAAAACTGTTTTTT. This sequence encodes CASSQGTGAPEKLFF.

The chain employs TRBV5-4 and TRBJ1-2; D remains ambiguous. The length of the CDR3 is 16 residues. V was shortened by 0 bases and J by 0 bases, with 12 bases between the two germline ends. CDR1 is SGHNT and CDR2 is YYREEE in the germline V gene (reference sequence). The CDR3 is CASSLGADLANYGYTF. CDR3 nucleotide sequence: TGTGCCAGCAGCTTGGGGGCAGACCTAGCTAACTATGGCTACACCTTC. The full variable domain, rest sourced from reference TRBV5-4 and TRBJ1-2, is ETGVTQSPTHLIKTRGQQVTLRCSSQSGHNTVSWYQQALGQGPQFIFQYYREEENGRGNFPPRFSGLQFPNYSSELNVNALELDDSALYLCASSLGADLANYGYTFGSGTRLTVV.

This clone appeared a single time. The chain is built from TRBV7-8 and TRBJ1-2, with a weak D call TRBD1 (6 bases). Germline loops: CDR1 SGHVS, CDR2 FQNEAQ. V shed 5 bases and J shed 4 bases, with 14 bases lying between them. The CDR3 contains 14 residues. The CDR3 reads CASSPDTGPYGYTF. For the CDR3, the DNA is TGTGCCAGCAGCCCCGATACAGGGCCCTATGGCTACACCTTC.

This sequence joins TRBV7-2 and TRBJ1-2; 8 bases fit TRBD1. The CDR3 is 14 amino acids. The trim removed 0 bases at V and 8 bases at J, leaving 5 bases unmatched. From germline, CDR1 is SGHTA and CDR2 FQGNSA. The CDR3 region is CASSLAGQGGGYTF. The CDR3 DNA is TGTGCCAGCAGCTTAGCCGGACAGGGTGGAGGCTACACCTTC.

The chain carries TRBV5-1 and TRBJ2-3; 9 positions match TRBD2. The germline V gene has CDR1 SGHRS and CDR2 YFSETQ. This CDR3 has 19 residues. V dropped 0 bases and J dropped 2; count of bases not matched to a gene: 13. The CDR3 DNA follows: TGCGCCAGCAGCTTGGGGCAGCGGGGGGCAGTCCTCAACACAGATACGCAGTATTTT. Amino acid sequence: CASSLGQRGAVLNTDTQYF.

V gene TRBV20-1 combines with J gene TRBJ1-5; perhaps TRBD1 as D (5 bases). CDR1 and CDR2 (germline): DFQATT, SNEGSKA (reference sequence). The CDR3 has 11 amino acids. The CDR3 region has the DNA TGCAGGGGACCGATTAATCAGCCCCAGCATTTT. Protein: CRGPINQPQHF.

The V and J genes are TRBV5-6 and TRBJ2-5; TRBD2 agrees at 10 bases. The germline V gene has CDR1 SGHDT and CDR2 YYEEEE. The CDR3 is 16 residues long. The ends lost 3 bases at V and 1 base at J; junction bases unmatched: 6. The DNA for the CDR3 is TGTGCCAGCAGCTCTGGACTAGCGGTGGTCCAAGAGACCCAGTACTTC. Its protein is CASSSGLAVVQETQYF. Drawing the rest from reference TRBV5-6 and TRBJ2-5, the complete variable domain is DAGVTQSPTHLIKTRGQQVTLRCSPKSGHDTVSWYQQALGQGPQFIFQYYEEEERQRGNFPDRFSGHQFPNYSSELNVNALLLGDSALYLCASSSGLAVVQETQYFGPGTRLLVL.

This chain connects TRBV24-1 to TRBJ2-2, with D tentatively TRBD1 (6 bases). Germline V gene lookup returns CDR1 KGHDR and CDR2 SFDVKD. The CDR3 length is 16 residues. The V end lost 2 bases, the J end lost 3 bases, and 12 bases lay between the germline ends. In DNA form, the CDR3 reads TGTGCCACCAGTGATTCTTCCAGGGGCCACACCGGGGAGCTGTTTTTT. Protein: CATSDSSRGHTGELFF.

The chain links TRBV5-1 to TRBJ2-3, with D tentatively TRBD1 or TRBD2 (5 bases each). In germline, CDR1 is SGHRS, CDR2 YFSETQ. The CDR3 consists of 14 residues. Deletions cut 4 bases from V and 5 bases from J, with 14 bases between. DNA of the CDR3: TGCGCCAGCAGCCAGGGACCTGGGGAAGATACGCAGTATTTT. It specifies CASSQGPGEDTQYF.

The CDR3 here is CAISERTGPGEQYF. Written as DNA, the CDR3 is TGTGCCATCAGCGAGAGGACAGGACCGGGGGAGCAGTACTTC. The chain is built from TRBV10-3 and TRBJ2-7; 7 bases line up with TRBD1. V was pared by 6 bases and J by 7 bases, with 12 bases of the junction left unmatched. The CDR3 consists of 14 residues. Germline assignment: CDR1 ENHRY and CDR2 SYGVKD.

V gene TRBV6-6 combines with J gene TRBJ2-2, with D unclear. V lost 8 bases to trimming and J lost 6 bases, with 13 bases between them. The germline CDR1 and CDR2 sequences are MNHNY and SVGAGI (reference sequence). This CDR3 region has 13 residues. The CDR3 nucleotides are TGTGCCAGCTTTCTAGTCGAAGCCGGGGAGCTGTTTTTT. This gives the protein CASFLVEAGELFF.

V usage is TRBV5-5 and J usage is TRBJ1-1; TRBD1 matches at 9 bases. The CDR3 is 17 amino acids. CDR1 is SGHKS and CDR2 is YYEKEE in the germline V gene (reference sequence). The V gene end was trimmed by 0 bases and the J gene end by 0 bases; junction bases not matched to a gene: 6. The CDR3 region has the DNA TGTGCCAGCAGCTTGGCCCCGGGACAGGGACTGAACACTGAAGCTTTCTTT. It yields the protein CASSLAPGQGLNTEAFF.

The rearrangement uses TRBV6-2 or TRBV6-3 and TRBJ1-1, with D perhaps matching TRBD1 (6 bases). The CDR3 totals 15 residues. Per the germline V gene, CDR1 is MNHEY and CDR2 is SVGEGT. V lost 4 bases to trimming and J lost 0 bases, with 12 bases between them. Written as DNA, the CDR3 is TGTGCCAGCAGTTCAGACAGGCTTATGAACACTGAAGCTTTCTTT. This translates into CASSSDRLMNTEAFF.

This clone was seen only a few times. This chain joins TRBV28 and TRBJ1-2, with 9 positions matching TRBD1. Germline V gene lookup returns CDR1 MDHEN and CDR2 SYDVKM. V shed 6 bases and J 6 bases; nucleotides not matched to a gene: 20. CDR3 size: 18 residues. The CDR3 DNA is TGTGCCAGCAGAAAAAATTCCCTGAAGGACAGGGGTAAGGATGGCTACACCTTC. This encodes CASRKNSLKDRGKDGYTF.

This sequence joins TRBV10-3 and TRBJ2-7; D is possibly TRBD1 (5 bases). CDR1 and CDR2 (germline): ENHRY, SYGVKD. V was trimmed by 2 bases and J by 2 bases, leaving 10 bases between them. The CDR3 length is 14 residues. CDR3 sequence: CAISERQGTYEQYF. CDR3 nucleotides: TGTGCCATCAGTGAGCGGCAGGGAACCTACGAGCAGTACTTC.

The chain employs TRBV29-1 and TRBJ2-3, with a possible D match to TRBD2 (6 bases). V gave up 2 bases and J gave up 0 bases, with 9 bases separating them. The CDR3 consists of 14 residues. CDR1 and CDR2 from the germline V gene are SQVTM and ANQGSEA. This CDR3 reads CSVERGTSTDTQYF. The CDR3 region has the DNA TGCAGCGTTGAACGGGGGACTAGCACAGATACGCAGTATTTT.

This chain links TRBV7-9 with TRBJ1-1; TRBD1 aligns across 11 bases. The CDR3 totals 15 residues. The germline CDR1 and CDR2 sequences are SEHNR and FQNEAQ (reference sequence). J was trimmed by 7 bases and V by 5 bases; bases with no gene match: 9. The CDR3 protein is CASSRTGGAMVEAFF. The DNA for the CDR3 is TGTGCCAGCAGCAGGACAGGGGGCGCGATGGTTGAAGCTTTCTTT. Full variable domain (outside the CDR3, taken from reference TRBV7-9 and TRBJ1-1): DTGVSQNPRHKITKRGQNVTFRCDPISEHNRLYWYRQTLGQGPEFLTYFQNEAQLEKSRLLSDRFSAERPKGSFSTLEIQRTEQGDSAMYLCASSRTGGAMVEAFFGQGTRLTVV.